This record concerns one TCR beta chain sequence. Its recognized antigen is unknown. It has no much larger one-base neighbor in the sample; base qualities were not kept. This sample was included in a study of CD8 T cells in Susac syndrome (dated by TCRdb to between 2017 and 2020). A note on the overall study: Whether CD8+ T cell activation and differentiation in Susac syndrome was antigen driven was tested using repertoire sequencing. Broad study findings and their caveats: The number of individuals in the TCR sequencing and HLA analysis was recognized as being relatively small.

High-throughput TCR beta sequencing profiled peripheral blood CD8+ and CD4+ T cells from healthy donors, Susac syndrome patients and multiple sclerosis patients. The multiple sclerosis controls were treatment-naive patients whose relapsing-remitting disease, either stable or active, fulfilled the revised McDonald criteria. Bulk CD8+ and CD4+ T cells were purified by magnetic negative isolation, whereas CD8+ TEMRA cells were enriched by FACS. Blood was drawn into EDTA tubes, processed within 24 hours, and PBMCs were isolated by density gradient centrifugation. PBMCs intended for TCR sequencing were cryopreserved in liquid nitrogen and thawed later in a water bath at 37 degrees C. The sorted or isolated CD4+, CD8+ and CD8+ TEMRA cells had a purity of 90% or higher. The junction shows trimming of 5 bases on V and 5 bases on J, plus 9 bases between the germline ends. Including cysteine and phenylalanine, the CDR3 has 12 amino acids. Kept here is only the CDR3 DNA, which spans 36 bases and is read in frame from base 1.

RNA was extracted using the RNeasy kit, and roughly 0.45 to 1 ug of the RNA was reverse transcribed with random hexamers. The immunoSEQ multiplex PCR assay, which covers 54 Vbeta and 13 Jbeta segments, was used to amplify TCR beta CDR3 regions. PCR amplification bias was corrected using a synthetic template baseline for primer optimization and computational correction. Regarding the original processing steps: Reads were annotated to V, D and J genes according to IMGT and were analyzed with immunoSEQ Analyzer, with only productive sequences retained. To calculate clonality, Shannon entropy was normalized by log2 of the number of productive unique sequences and then subtracted from one. For each patient and control, public and private clones were evaluated within the 100 most prevalent clones. Clones were defined as Susac-specific if absent from the healthy and MS cohorts, from some 1,000 published viral clones and from other ImmuneACCESS disease sequences. TCRdb redid the processing of the public reads, applying fastp at Q25 and MiXCR, and retained in-frame beta chains. Entries that share a CDR3 protein sequence are merged under the most common genes and DNA. Here the V and J calls rest on TCRdb's processing, not on the authors' analysis. Across this sample there are about 130,000 distinct CDR3 sequences, with around 94% seen only once. The ten largest clones take up around 0.13% of the sample.

This clonotype was obtained from a human donor with multiple sclerosis. Material: CD4+ T cells from PBMCs. The V and J genes are TRBV12-3 or TRBV12-4 and TRBJ2-5, with the D gene too uncertain to name. CDR3 reads: CASSRYGETQYF. The nucleotide sequence reads TGTGCCAGCAGTAGATACGGGGAGACCCAGTACTTC.